The clone carrying this T cell receptor (beta chain) was counted at least ten times. Its cognate antigen is unknown. The data originate from a study of regulatory T cells in long-lasting Graves disease. Study conclusions and caveats: Not thyroid tissue but only peripheral blood was studied. Persistent Graves' patients showed less TCR diversity than newly diagnosed patients showed.

This CDR3 region has 13 residues. Germline lookup yields CDR1 MDHEN and CDR2 SYDVKM. The ends were cut back, 2 bases at V and 4 bases at J, with 8 bases in the middle. CDR3 regions were amplified by Arm-PCR using iRepertoire HTBI primers to build TCR beta libraries. TCRdb reprocessed the multiplex PCR reads with MiXCR, giving one entry per CDR3 protein. The sample yields hundreds of thousands of distinct CDR3 sequences, about 15% seen once. Indicated time point: newly diagnosed GD, antithyroid drugs for less than 3 months. Extracted RNA from PBMCs served as the source of the TCR library. In addition, the sample was reused for a study of T cells in Graves' hyperthyroidism and ophthalmopathy. According to that study: During a first-round RT-PCR of the TCR CDR3, the HTBI primer set was used.

The chain is built from TRBV28 and TRBJ1-1; no clear D gene. The sample was peripheral blood mononuclear cells (PBMCs), taken at new diagnosis, from a patient treated with antithyroid drugs. The sequence came from a woman aged 25 to 45 with Graves disease. The CDR3 spells CASSLQESTEAFF. The CDR3 nucleotides read TGTGCCAGCAGTTTACAGGAGAGCACTGAAGCTTTCTTT.